This T cell receptor (beta chain) was recovered during a study of blood T cell repertoires in COVID-19. The wider study: Sources were T cells, B-cell-depleted T cells, or PBMCs; the material itself was cDNA or gDNA.

Per germline, CDR1 SGHNT and CDR2 YENEEA. V shed 3 bases, J shed 4 bases, and the junction held 5 bases outside the gene matches. This CDR3 has 14 residues. In its sample, this clone was seen once. In the original processing: Reference gene primers were amplified, and this amplification served to estimate nucleated cell counts. Method: immunoSEQ multiplex PCR; TCRdb's copy keeps in-frame clones and lacks some. That table is the source of V, J and clone size, and D and trimming were worked out from the DNA. The sample holds 70,000 or so clones, just under 80% seen once. The sequencing sample was made of peripheral blood. The rearrangement uses TRBV11-3 and TRBJ1-1; 7 bases are a match to TRBD1. The TCR originated in a human donor in a cohort sampled during active COVID-19. CDR3 sequence (DNA): TGTGCCAGCAGCTTGGGAACAGGGGCCACTGAAGCTTTCTTT. It is translated as CASSLGTGATEAFF.